This paragraph reports one T cell receptor (beta chain). Using immunoSEQ multiplex PCR, the repertoire was profiled, and TCRdb retains in-frame clones only, with some absent. This repertoire shows roughly 59,000 clones, over 75% found once; its top ten account for approximately 4.7%. There are 13 residues in the CDR3. The V and J ends lost 9 bases and 1 base respectively, with 12 bases between them. Germline values: CDR1 KGHSH, CDR2 LQKENI. The data belong to a study of OX40 agonist ivuxolimab in advanced cancers. Here the sequenced sample was CD4+ or CD8+ T cells sorted from blood, taken in a trial of the OX40 agonist ivuxolimab. The chain recombines TRBV18 with TRBJ1-1, with D perhaps TRBD1 (6 bases). The sequence was obtained from an adult with an advanced solid tumor such as melanoma, head and neck, liver or kidney cancer. This CDR3 is CASSGQSNTEAFF. The CDR3 nucleotides are TGTGCCAGTTCAGGACAGTCGAACACTGAAGCTTTCTTT.